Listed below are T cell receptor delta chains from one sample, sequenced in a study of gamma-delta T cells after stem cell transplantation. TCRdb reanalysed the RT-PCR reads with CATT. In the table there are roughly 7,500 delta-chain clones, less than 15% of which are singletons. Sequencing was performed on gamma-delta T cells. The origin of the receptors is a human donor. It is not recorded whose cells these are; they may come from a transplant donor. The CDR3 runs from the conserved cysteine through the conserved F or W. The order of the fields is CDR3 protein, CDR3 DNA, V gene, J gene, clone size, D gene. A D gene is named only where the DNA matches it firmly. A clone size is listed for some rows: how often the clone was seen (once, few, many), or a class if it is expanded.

CDR3: CACVKRPRGLGTPEYTDKLIF
DNA: TGTGCCTGTGTCAAACGCCCACGAGGTCTGGGGACCCCGGAGTACACCGATAAACTCATCTTT
V: TRDV2
J: TRDJ1
size: -
D: -

CDR3: CACAPTGGYTDKLIF
DNA: TGTGCCTGTGCCCCTACTGGGGGGTACACCGATAAACTCATCTTT
V: TRDV2
J: TRDJ1
size: few
D: TRDD3

CDR3: CALGYWGNTDKLIF
DNA: TGTGCTCTTGGGTACTGGGGGAACACCGATAAACTCATCTTT
V: TRDV1
J: TRDJ1
size: -
D: TRDD3

CDR3: CALGEREGGVTDKLIF
DNA: TGTGCTCTTGGGGAGCGCGAGGGGGGTGTCACCGATAAACTCATCTTT
V: TRDV1
J: TRDJ1
size: medium-sized
D: -

CDR3: CALGEPTSSYGEMGDHSPNDKLIF
DNA: TGTGCTCTTGGGGAACCAACCTCTTCCTACGGTGAGATGGGGGACCACAGCCCAAACGATAAACTCATCTTT
V: TRDV1
J: TRDJ1
size: -
D: -

CDR3: CALGDPPSYSEAGGNNQYTDKLIF
DNA: TGTGCTCTTGGGGATCCACCGTCCTACTCGGAGGCTGGGGGCAATAACCAATACACCGATAAACTCATCTTT
V: TRDV1
J: TRDJ1
size: few
D: -

CDR3: CACDRLGDTRLGYTDKLIF
DNA: TGTGCCTGTGACAGACTGGGGGATACGCGACTCGGGTACACCGATAAACTCATCTTT
V: TRDV2
J: TRDJ1
size: few
D: TRDD3

CDR3: CALGGLQLHWGIYTDKLIF
DNA: TGTGCTCTTGGGGGACTTCAATTGCACTGGGGGATCTACACCGATAAACTCATCTTT
V: TRDV1
J: TRDJ1
size: -
D: TRDD3

CDR3: CALGELRNFGTYWVKLIF
DNA: TGTGCTCTTGGGGAACTGAGAAATTTCGGTACGTACTGGGTTAAACTCATCTTT
V: TRDV1
J: TRDJ1
size: few
D: -

CDR3: CALGEPSHRQYTDKLIF
DNA: TGTGCTCTTGGGGAACCTTCCCACCGGCAATACACCGATAAACTCATCTTT
V: TRDV1
J: TRDJ1
size: -
D: -

CDR3: CACDTGWGIDKLIF
DNA: TGTGCCTGTGACACAGGCTGGGGGATCGATAAACTCATCTTT
V: TRDV2
J: TRDJ1
size: few
D: TRDD3

CDR3: CACGSGTGGYRSWDTRQMFF
DNA: TGTGCCTGTGGCAGCGGAACTGGGGGATACCGCTCCTGGGACACCCGACAGATGTTTTTC
V: TRDV2
J: TRDJ3
size: -
D: TRDD3

CDR3: CALGDKWIRDKLIF
DNA: TGTGCTCTTGGGGATAAGTGGATACGCGACAAACTCATCTTT
V: TRDV1
J: TRDJ1
size: medium-sized
D: TRDD3

CDR3: CALGGRPWGIRGSDKLIF
DNA: TGTGCTCTTGGGGGACGCCCCTGGGGGATACGCGGCTCCGATAAACTCATCTTT
V: TRDV1
J: TRDJ1
size: few
D: TRDD3

CDR3: CALGNIYGFPSYTDKLIF
DNA: TGTGCTCTTGGGAACATTTATGGGTTCCCATCGTACACCGATAAACTCATCTTT
V: TRDV1
J: TRDJ1
size: few
D: -

CDR3: CALGEPIRAGDLTLTAQLFF
DNA: TGTGCTCTTGGGGAACCCATCCGAGCGGGGGATCTAACTTTGACAGCACAACTCTTCTTT
V: TRDV1
J: TRDJ2
size: medium-sized
D: TRDD3

CDR3: CALGERNWGVRGYTDKLIF
DNA: TGTGCTCTTGGGGAACGAAACTGGGGGGTACGAGGGTACACCGATAAACTCATCTTT
V: TRDV1
J: TRDJ1
size: -
D: TRDD3

CDR3: CALVPGSDPLGDTDKLIF
DNA: TGTGCTCTTGTCCCGGGCTCCGACCCACTGGGGGACACCGATAAACTCATCTTT
V: TRDV1
J: TRDJ1
size: -
D: TRDD3